This T cell receptor beta chain is from a study of T cells after yellow fever vaccination (dated by TCRdb to 2018 to 2020). Looking at the study overall: Libraries from fractions with low cell numbers were prepared with the SMART-Seq v4 Ultra Low Input RNA kit. Bulk TCR alpha and beta repertoires were sequenced longitudinally to track T-cell clones before and after primary and booster YFV17D yellow fever vaccination. Two healthy male donors, one aged 18 to 30 and one aged 30 to 40 years, made up the cohort. Blood was collected at multiple timepoints before and after primary and secondary immunization, and bulk PBMC replicates and cell subsets were isolated. Results the study describes overall, beyond this receptor: Because the study included only two donors, the extent to which the findings can be generalized is limited. Compared with the primary T-cell response, the secondary T-cell response was faster but weaker, reaching its peak on day 5 rather than on day 15. Most clones expanded after primary vaccination (approximately 95% of CD4 and 80% to 90% of CD8) were re-detected after the booster, suggesting that broad memory maintenance occurred. Computational filtering was required because FACS-sorted repertoires could contain abundant contaminating clonotypes from the bulk population. A small fraction of clonotypes showed up in both the CD4 and CD8 compartments, probably as a result of convergent recombination.

On this clonotype: Its cognate antigen has yet to be identified. It has no much larger one-base neighbor in the sample; base qualities were not kept.

TCR cDNA was made using 5'RACE template switching, a step that added a universal primer site and unique molecular identifiers. cDNA synthesis was primed from both the TCR alpha and TCR beta constant segments. Two PCR steps were used to amplify libraries, with sample barcodes and sequencing adapters being added in the second step. Libraries were sequenced on Illumina HiSeq 2500 (2x100 bp) or NovaSeq (2x150 bp). Per the source publication's procedure: Demultiplexing of reads and collapsing into UMI consensus sequences were performed with MIGEC, and V(D)J alignment was carried out with MiXCR. Vaccine-responding clonotypes were identified with edgeR using replicate PBMC samples, with FDR below 0.01 and a log2 fold change above 5 up to day 15 being required. CD4 or CD8 identity was assigned to each bulk clonotype according to whether the clonotype was present at higher abundance in the sequenced CD4 repertoire or the sequenced CD8 repertoire. TCRdb reprocessing: public reads trimmed at Q25 with fastp, clones called with MiXCR, in-frame beta chains kept. Each CDR3 protein gets just one entry, which takes the most common genes and DNA from the rows behind it. TCRdb's processing, not the authors' own work, is the source of the V and J calls. The sample has hundreds of thousands of distinct CDR3 sequences on record, about 13% of them singletons. The ten largest account for around an eighth of the sample.

Interpreted using the paper, the treatment or condition label stands for: live attenuated yellow fever vaccine strain. Two biological replicates of bulk PBMCs were collected at each blood-draw timepoint. PBMCs were isolated from peripheral blood using a standard Ficoll-Paque protocol. TriZol was used to extract RNA from bulk PBMCs, CD4 and CD8 fractions, and dextramer-positive and dextramer-negative fractions. The germline ends are 17 bases apart after V is trimmed by 8 bases and J by 0 bases. CDR1 is given as MNHEY and CDR2 as SMNVEV, both from the germline V gene (reference sequence). The CDR3 has 15 amino acids, counting the end cysteine and phenylalanine. Just the 45-base CDR3 DNA is kept, in frame starting at base 1.

The sample in question was PBMCs, obtained on the day of the yellow fever booster vaccination. This receptor was obtained from a young man who received the YFV17D yellow fever vaccine. Recombination joined TRBV27 with TRBJ2-7; TRBD2 might be the D gene, on 6 matching bases. The DNA sequence follows: TGTGCCAGCGGGGGTGGCGGGAATCCCTCCTACGAGCAGTACTTC. The translation is CASGGGGNPSYEQYF.